The clone carrying this T cell receptor beta chain was counted many times. Its antigen remains unidentified. Each donor's blood draw was 7.5 to 10 milliliters of peripheral blood. This record comes from a study of blood T cells in healthy people across ages. Sample-barcoded 5' priming and a J-beta primer mix drove a second PCR of 7 to 11 cycles. With 12 random nucleotides, a template-switch adaptor tagged each individual cDNA molecule. TCRdb re-called the 5' RACE reads through MiXCR, storing one row per CDR3 protein. The sample comprises approximately 320,000 distinct CDR3 sequences, roughly 27% of which are singletons, and around 29% rests with the top ten. The CDR3 loop spans 15 amino acids. V lost 4 bases and J 0 bases, leaving 9 bases between the germline ends. Germline CDR1 MGHRA, CDR2 YSYEKL. Whole-study results and caveats: Per million T cells, the diversity of TCR beta decreased roughly linearly as age advanced. Naive CD4+ cell counts and diversity both ran higher in long-lived than in aged donors.

The TCR sequence derives from a woman aged 70-85 years in good health. The chain recombines TRBV4-1 with TRBJ1-4; D remains unclear. The sequencing sample was made of blood. The CDR3 bases are TGCGCCAGCAGCCGATACACCGCAACTAATGAAAAACTGTTTTTT. Encoded protein: CASSRYTATNEKLFF.